The next 8 T cell receptor beta chains were all read from a single sample in a study of blood T cell repertoires in COVID-19 (dated by TCRdb to about 2020). The library was prepared using the immunoSEQ multiplex PCR assay. Held by TCRdb, this immuneACCESS table contains in-frame sequences only and omits some clones. Under half of the omission traces to an unresolved V gene where checked; the cause of the rest is unknown. Recorded for this sample are about 120,000 clones; 70% to 85% of them occurred a single time. 7.5% of the sample lies in the top ten. Sequenced: peripheral blood. All receptors derive from a man between 65 and 85 years old with active or convalescent COVID-19.

This chain joins TRBV11-1 and TRBJ2-5, with D uncertain. This CDR3 contains 13 residues. Trimming took 2 bases from V and 5 from J, leaving 9 bases between them. Germline V gene sequence: CDR1 SGHAT, CDR2 FQDESV (reference sequence). The CDR3 nucleotides read TGTGCCAGCAGCTTATATCCGGTTGAGACCCAGTACTTC. Translated, it gives CASSLYPVETQYF.

This chain connects TRBV19 to TRBJ2-1; possibly TRBD1 for D (6 bases). The CDR3 runs to 15 residues. With 3 bases removed from V and 6 bases from J, the gap between germline ends came to 15 bases. From germline, CDR1 is LNHDA and CDR2 SQIVND (reference sequence). The CDR3: CASSIPTGTRNEQFF. For the CDR3, the DNA is TGTGCCAGTAGTATCCCGACAGGAACCCGCAATGAGCAGTTCTTC.

The chain couples TRBV20-1 to TRBJ1-5; the D gene is possibly TRBD1 (5 bases). This CDR3 is built from 16 residues. Germline V gene lookup returns CDR1 DFQATT and CDR2 SNEGSKA (reference sequence). Trimming cost V 3 bases and J 0 bases, with 15 bases left between them. CDR3 amino acids: CSASEAGQYSNQPQHF. DNA for the CDR3: TGCAGTGCTAGTGAGGCAGGGCAATATAGCAATCAGCCCCAGCATTTT.

This clone has only one observation. The chain combines TRBV18 with TRBJ2-7, with D maybe TRBD1 (6 bases). This CDR3 has 15 residues. Germline V gene data show CDR1 as KGHSH and CDR2 as LQKENI. The ends were cut back, 0 bases at V and 5 bases at J, with 14 bases in the middle. The chain's CDR3 is CASSPPGALIHEQYF. The CDR3 nucleotides read TGTGCCAGCTCACCACCGGGGGCGTTGATCCACGAGCAGTACTTC.

J is TRBJ1-2 and V is TRBV5-5; TRBD1 might be the D (5 bases). V shed 5 bases and J shed 6 bases, with 20 bases lying between them. Germline-derived CDR1 and CDR2 are SGHKS and YYEKEE (reference sequence). The CDR3 spans 15 residues. CDR3 loop: CASRQNQGITDGYTF. Written as DNA, the CDR3 is TGTGCCAGCAGACAAAACCAGGGTATTACGGATGGCTACACCTTC.

The V call is TRBV30, the J call TRBJ1-2; 7 bases align to TRBD1. Germline V gives CDR1 GTSNPN, CDR2 SVGIG (reference sequence). The CDR3 runs to 13 residues. The V and J ends lost 4 bases and 4 bases, in that order; junction bases with no gene match: 6. The CDR3 sequence is CAWNSDRPYGYTF. The CDR3 DNA is TGTGCCTGGAACTCGGACAGGCCCTATGGCTACACCTTC.

This chain uses TRBV7-2 with TRBJ1-1, with D possibly matching TRBD1 (6 bases). The germline V gene has CDR1 SGHTA and CDR2 FQGNSA. The CDR3 has 14 residues. Deletions cut 1 base from V and 5 bases from J, with 11 bases between. Here the CDR3 reads CASSLGATGTEAFF. The CDR3 DNA is TGTGCCAGCAGCTTAGGGGCAACAGGGACTGAAGCTTTCTTT.

The rearrangement joins TRBV7-9 to TRBJ1-4, with 9 positions matching TRBD1. Per the germline V gene, CDR1 is SEHNR and CDR2 is FQNEAQ (reference sequence). V shed 6 bases, J shed 0 bases, and the junction held 8 bases outside the gene matches. The CDR3 contains 17 residues. In DNA, the CDR3 is TGTGCCAGCAGTCGATACGGACAGGGGCCAACTAATGAAAAACTGTTTTTT. It is translated as CASSRYGQGPTNEKLFF.